These T cell receptor beta chains were read from a single sample in a study of T cell changes during pregnancy in multiple sclerosis. Here immunoSEQ multiplex PCR was the method, and the copy in TCRdb shows in-frame clones only, minus some. The sample carries 55,000 to 75,000 clones, around 91% recorded once. The sample in question was peripheral blood, obtained in the third trimester of pregnancy. The origin of the receptors is a female donor in good health, enrolled as a control in a pregnancy study. CDR3s include the opening cysteine and the closing phenylalanine or tryptophan. D genes are given only for firm matches. Where a row states a size, it is once, few, many or the class of an expanded clone; other rows omit it.

NA | TRBJ2-7 | TRBV7-6 | NA | CASSYQGISYEQYF | TGTGCCAGCAGCTATCAGGGAATTTCCTACGAGCAGTACTTC
NA | TRBJ2-7 | TRBV30 | NA | CAWSAGQYEQYF | TGTGCCTGGAGTGCCGGACAGTACGAGCAGTACTTC
TRBD1 | TRBJ2-7 | TRBV27 | NA | CASSLSVFPATGDEQYF | TGTGCCAGCAGTTTATCCGTTTTTCCCGCTACAGGGGACGAGCAGTACTTC
NA | TRBJ2-2 | TRBV7-3 | NA | CASSLRQDVGELFF | TGTGCCAGCAGCTTACGTCAGGATGTCGGGGAGCTGTTTTTT
NA | TRBJ1-2 | TRBV2 | NA | CASMSRRYGYTF | TGTGCCAGCATGAGTAGGCGGTATGGCTACACCTTC
NA | TRBJ1-1 | TRBV7-2 | NA | CASSFYVGVSTEAFF | TGTGCCAGCAGCTTCTACGTGGGAGTTAGCACTGAAGCTTTCTTT
TRBD1 | TRBJ1-5 | TRBV5-4 | NA | CASSVGQGRNQPQHF | TGTGCCAGCAGCGTTGGACAGGGACGCAATCAGCCCCAGCATTTT
NA | TRBJ1-1 | TRBV7-9 | NA | CASSQSRNTEAFF | TGTGCCAGCAGCCAATCGCGGAACACTGAAGCTTTCTTT
TRBD1 | TRBJ2-1 | TRBV7-7 | NA | CASSRGGPNEQFF | TGTGCTAGCAGCCGAGGGGGCCCCAATGAGCAGTTCTTC
NA | TRBJ1-3 | TRBV5-6 | NA | CASSPLLGNTIYF | TGTGCCAGCAGCCCCCTTCTCGGAAACACCATATATTTT
TRBD1 | TRBJ1-3 | TRBV6-5 | NA | CASSWDRPTSGNTIYF | TGTGCCAGCAGTTGGGACAGGCCTACCTCTGGAAACACCATATATTTT
TRBD1 | TRBJ1-5 | TRBV19 | NA | CASSTTGNQPQHF | TGTGCCAGTAGTACGACAGGGAATCAGCCCCAGCATTTT
TRBD2 | TRBJ2-1 | TRBV7-9 | NA | CASSPAGGGAGEQFF | TGTGCCAGCAGCCCGGCGGGCGGGGGGGCCGGTGAGCAGTTCTTC
NA | TRBJ1-4 | TRBV18 | NA | CASSYSPTNEKLFF | TGTGCCAGCTCATACTCACCAACTAATGAAAAACTGTTTTTT
TRBD1 | TRBJ1-4 | TRBV4-3 | NA | CASSQRGQGSEKLFF | TGCGCCAGCAGCCAAAGGGGGCAGGGGTCTGAAAAACTGTTTTTT
NA | TRBJ1-2 | TRBV5-1 | NA | CASSAGYGYTF | TGCGCCAGCAGCGCCGGGTATGGCTACACCTTC
TRBD1 | TRBJ1-5 | TRBV4-3 | NA | CASSHGTGGNQPQHF | TGCGCCAGCAGCCACGGGACAGGGGGCAATCAGCCCCAGCATTTT
NA | TRBJ1-2 | TRBV4-3 | once | CASSQNLAGAVTYGYTF | TGCGCCAGCAGCCAGAACCTCGCGGGAGCTGTCACTTATGGCTACACCTTC
NA | TRBJ2-6 | TRBV28 | once | CASSIEATGANVLTF | TGTGCCAGCAGTATTGAGGCGACTGGGGCCAACGTCCTGACTTTC
NA | TRBJ1-2 | TRBV11-2 | NA | CASSPGAGSGYTF | TGTGCCAGCAGCCCCGGGGCGGGGTCTGGCTACACCTTC
NA | TRBJ2-3 | TRBV7-9 | NA | CASSSLRSQYF | TGTGCCAGCAGTTCCTTACGGTCGCAGTATTTT
NA | TRBJ2-7 | TRBV7-9 | NA | CASSYVLYEQYF | TGTGCCAGCAGCTATGTTCTCTACGAGCAGTACTTC
NA | TRBJ1-4 | TRBV28 | once | CASSTAEGRKLFF | TGTGCCAGCAGTACCGCCGAGGGTAGAAAACTGTTTTTT
NA | TRBJ2-6 | TRBV7-9 | NA | CATPMGRISGANVLTF | TGTGCCACCCCGATGGGGCGGATCTCTGGGGCCAACGTCCTGACTTTC
NA | TRBJ1-2 | TRBV7-3 | many | CASSQMGGEALNGYTF | TGTGCCAGCAGCCAGATGGGAGGGGAAGCGTTGAATGGCTACACCTTC
TRBD1 | TRBJ1-5 | TRBV7-8 | NA | CASSRQGRDQPQHF | TGTGCCAGCAGCCGACAGGGTAGGGATCAGCCCCAGCATTTT
NA | TRBJ2-1 | TRBV9 | NA | CASAGDEQFF | TGTGCCAGCGCAGGCGATGAGCAGTTCTTC
TRBD1 | TRBJ1-2 | TRBV30 | NA | CAWSVPQGGGYTF | TGTGCCTGGAGTGTACCACAGGGGGGGGGCTACACCTTC
NA | TRBJ1-2 | TRBV18 | few | CASSPLKFPYYGYTF | TGTGCCAGCTCACCGCTAAAATTCCCCTACTATGGCTACACCTTC
NA | TRBJ2-1 | TRBV7-2 | NA | CASSPGYSYNEQFF | TGTGCCAGCAGCCCGGGATACTCCTACAATGAGCAGTTCTTC
NA | TRBJ1-1 | TRBV4-3 | once | CASSQGGGPVTEAFF | TGCGCCAGCAGCCAAGGGGGGGGGCCCGTCACTGAAGCTTTCTTT
NA | TRBJ1-6 | TRBV7-9 | NA | CASSRTVSNSPLHF | TGTGCCAGCAGCCGGACAGTCTCGAATTCACCCCTCCACTTT
TRBD1 | TRBJ2-1 | TRBV7-2 | NA | CASSPGQGKGNEQFF | TGTGCCAGCAGCCCCGGACAGGGTAAGGGGAATGAGCAGTTCTTC
TRBD1 | TRBJ2-2 | TRBV28 | NA | CASEIAGQGKSGELFF | TGTGCCAGCGAAATAGCCGGACAGGGAAAATCCGGGGAGCTGTTTTTT
TRBD2 | TRBJ2-7 | TRBV28 | NA | CASSMGGGSYEQYF | TGTGCCAGCAGTATGGGGGGGGGCTCCTACGAGCAGTACTTC
TRBD1 | TRBJ2-7 | TRBV11-3 | NA | CASSPETGSSYEQYF | TGTGCCAGCAGCCCGGAGACAGGGAGCTCCTACGAGCAGTACTTC
NA | TRBJ2-7 | TRBV6-5 | once | CASSYAGKDEQYF | TGTGCCAGCAGTTACGCAGGGAAGGACGAGCAGTACTTC
NA | TRBJ1-4 | TRBV2 | once | CATLGQPHNEKLFF | TGTGCCACCCTGGGGCAGCCTCATAATGAAAAACTGTTTTTT
NA | TRBJ1-6 | TRBV4-3 | NA | CASSRRRGYQTPLHF | TGCGCCAGCAGCAGACGTAGGGGCTACCAAACCCCCCTCCACTTT
NA | TRBJ1-2 | TRBV25-1 | NA | CASRGITGGYTF | TGTGCCAGCAGGGGCATAACTGGTGGCTACACCTTC
TRBD1 | TRBJ1-6 | TRBV6-5 | few | CASSYGSGQDDSPLHF | TGTGCCAGCAGTTATGGGTCGGGACAGGACGATTCACCCCTCCACTTT
TRBD1 | TRBJ1-2 | TRBV5-1 | NA | CASSLEGTGTGYGYTF | TGCGCCAGCAGCTTGGAGGGGACAGGGACGGGGTATGGCTACACCTTC
NA | TRBJ1-2 | TRBV6-5 | NA | CASSYSVASYGYTF | TGTGCCAGCAGTTACTCGGTGGCAAGCTATGGCTACACCTTC
TRBD1 | TRBJ1-5 | TRBV19 | NA | CASSMGDRVAQPQHF | TGTGCCAGTAGTATGGGGGACAGGGTGGCCCAGCCCCAGCATTTT
NA | TRBJ2-2 | TRBV7-9 | NA | CASSPRTVVAGELFF | TGTGCCAGCAGCCCACGGACAGTTGTGGCCGGGGAGCTGTTTTTT
TRBD1 | TRBJ1-5 | TRBV19 | NA | CASSIWGQGDHQPQHF | TGTGCCAGTAGTATTTGGGGACAGGGTGACCATCAGCCCCAGCATTTT
TRBD1 | TRBJ2-7 | TRBV6-4 | NA | CASSPGQESYEQYF | TGTGCCAGCAGTCCGGGACAGGAGTCCTACGAGCAGTACTTC
NA | TRBJ2-7 | TRBV19 | NA | CASSIRGFSDEQYF | TGTGCCAGTAGTATTCGCGGGTTCTCCGACGAGCAGTACTTC
NA | TRBJ2-5 | TRBV18 | NA | CASSPRTAEETQYF | TGTGCCAGCTCACCTCGGACAGCCGAAGAGACCCAGTACTTC
NA | TRBJ1-5 | TRBV2 | NA | CASRWMGGNSNQPQHF | TGTGCCAGCAGGTGGATGGGGGGTAATAGCAATCAGCCCCAGCATTTT
TRBD1 | TRBJ1-5 | TRBV27 | NA | CASSPYRGDQPQHF | TGTGCCAGCAGTCCCTACAGGGGTGACCAGCCCCAGCATTTT
NA | TRBJ2-7 | TRBV6-5 | NA | CASSGDSPAYEQYF | TGTGCCAGCAGTGGGGACTCCCCAGCCTACGAGCAGTACTTC
TRBD1 | TRBJ1-1 | TRBV7-9 | few | CASSLQGDTEAFF | TGTGCCAGCAGCTTACAGGGGGACACTGAAGCTTTCTTT
NA | TRBJ2-6 | TRBV9 | NA | CASSVGVGANVLTF | TGTGCCAGCAGCGTCGGGGTTGGGGCCAACGTCCTGACTTTC